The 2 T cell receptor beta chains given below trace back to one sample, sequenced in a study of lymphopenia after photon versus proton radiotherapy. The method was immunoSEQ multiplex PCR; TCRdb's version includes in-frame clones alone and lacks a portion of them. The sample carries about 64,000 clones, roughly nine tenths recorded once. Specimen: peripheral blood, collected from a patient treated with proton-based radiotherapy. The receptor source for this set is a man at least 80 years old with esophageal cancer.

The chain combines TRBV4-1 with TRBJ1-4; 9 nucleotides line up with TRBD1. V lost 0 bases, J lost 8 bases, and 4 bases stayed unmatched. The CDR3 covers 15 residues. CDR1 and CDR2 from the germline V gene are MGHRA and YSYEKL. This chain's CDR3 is CASSQEGQGWEKLFF. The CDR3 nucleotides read TGCGCCAGCAGCCAAGAAGGACAGGGGTGGGAAAAACTGTTTTTT.

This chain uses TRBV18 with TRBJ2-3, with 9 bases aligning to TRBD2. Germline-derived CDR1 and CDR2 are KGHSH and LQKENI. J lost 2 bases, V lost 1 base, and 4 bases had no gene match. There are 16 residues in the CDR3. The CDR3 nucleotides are TGTGCCAGCTCACCACAAGTAGCGGGAGCCACAGATACGCAGTATTTT. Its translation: CASSPQVAGATDTQYF.